The rows below give T cell receptor beta chains drawn from one sample of a study of response to subunit inactivated influenza vaccine. TCRdb redid the calling of the RT-PCR reads with MiXCR, one entry per CDR3 protein. The data hold a few hundred thousand distinct CDR3 sequences, with 14% observed a single time. The sample in question was PBMCs from blood, obtained less than 13 days after vaccination. The source of these receptors is a man aged 45-65 years who received an inactivated influenza vaccine. Both conserved end residues are part of each CDR3. D genes are given only for firm matches. Clone size appears in some rows only: once, few, many, or a class for an expanded clone.

v_call,j_call,clone_size,d_call,cdr3_nt,cdr3_aa
TRBV6-1,TRBJ2-1,few,-,TGTGCCAGCAGTACCCGGGACACTCTCTACAATGAGCAGTTCTTC,CASSTRDTLYNEQFF
TRBV20-1,TRBJ2-5,-,TRBD2,TGCAGTGCTCCGACTAGCGGGACAGGCCAAGAGACCCAGTACTTC,CSAPTSGTGQETQYF
TRBV3-1,TRBJ2-1,few,TRBD2,TGTGCCAGCAGCCCATATAGCGGGGGGGCCTACAATGAGCAGTTCTTC,CASSPYSGGAYNEQFF
TRBV7-2,TRBJ2-1,-,TRBD1,TGTGCCAGCAGCCGGCAGGGGGCCTTTGCATATGAGCAGTTCTTC,CASSRQGAFAYEQFF
TRBV10-2,TRBJ2-3,-,TRBD2,TGCGCCAGCAGCCCCGGACTAGCGGGGGGGCCCCTCCTCACAGATACGCAGTATTTT,CASSPGLAGGPLLTDTQYF
TRBV11-1,TRBJ2-1,-,TRBD2,TGTGCCAGCAGCTCGACGCGTAGGGTAGCGGGGGGCAACAATGAGCAGTTCTTC,CASSSTRRVAGGNNEQFF
TRBV10-3,TRBJ2-6,many,TRBD1,TGTGCCATCAGTGAGGACAGGGGAGCCAACGTCCTGACTTTC,CAISEDRGANVLTF
TRBV29-1,TRBJ1-3,-,-,TGCAGCGCCCGATCAGGCCCCACTCTCGGAAACACCATATATTTT,CSARSGPTLGNTIYF
TRBV6-2/TRBV6-3,TRBJ1-5,many,TRBD1,TGTGCCAGCAGTCGTCCGGGACAGGGTTGGCAGCCCCAGCATTTT,CASSRPGQGWQPQHF
TRBV7-8,TRBJ1-4,few,TRBD1,TGTGCCAGCAGCTTAGTGCCGGGACAGGGGCATGAAAAACTGTTTTTT,CASSLVPGQGHEKLFF
TRBV28,TRBJ1-5,-,-,TGTGCCAGCAGTTTATCGGTGGAGGGGCAGCCCCAGCATTTT,CASSLSVEGQPQHF
TRBV20-1,TRBJ2-7,few,TRBD2,TGCAGTGCTAGCCCCCCCGGACTAGCGGGAGACCTAACGTTATACGAGCAGTACTTC,CSASPPGLAGDLTLYEQYF
TRBV18,TRBJ1-2,many,-,TGTGCCAGCTCACCAAATGACGGGGCAGTGGGAGGCTACACCTTC,CASSPNDGAVGGYTF
TRBV15,TRBJ2-5,many,TRBD1,TGTGCCACCAGCAGAGGCGCGGACAGGGGGGCTCAAGAGACCCAGTACTTC,CATSRGADRGAQETQYF
TRBV7-9,TRBJ2-3,few,-,TGTGCCAGCAGCTTGAGACAGATAGGCACAGATACGCAGTATTTT,CASSLRQIGTDTQYF
TRBV6-1,TRBJ1-4,many,TRBD1,TGTGCCAGCAGTACGGGACAGGGGGCAACTAATGAAAAACTGTTTTTT,CASSTGQGATNEKLFF
TRBV20-1,TRBJ2-2,-,-,TGCAGTGCGGCCCGGGGGCAGGGCACCGGGGAGCTGTTTTTT,CSAARGQGTGELFF
TRBV7-9,TRBJ2-7,few,-,TGTGCCAGCAGCTTTCGAGGGCCCTACGAGCAGTACTTC,CASSFRGPYEQYF
TRBV18,TRBJ2-2,few,-,TGTGCCAGCTCACCAGGGACTCCGAGAGGGGAGCTGTTTTTT,CASSPGTPRGELFF
TRBV20-1,TRBJ2-7,few,-,TGCAGTGCTAGAGATTTCGGGGAGTTGTACGAGCAGTACTTC,CSARDFGELYEQYF
TRBV6-2/TRBV6-3,TRBJ2-5,many,-,TGTGCCAGCAGACCCGGACACCTCAAATTCCAAGAGACCCAGTACTTC,CASRPGHLKFQETQYF
TRBV20-1,TRBJ2-7,many,TRBD2,TGCAGTGCTAAAACGGGACTAGCGGATTCCTACGAGCAGTACTTC,CSAKTGLADSYEQYF
TRBV29-1,TRBJ2-5,-,TRBD2,TGCAGCGTTAGGACTAGCGGGACGGAGACCCAGTACTTC,CSVRTSGTETQYF
TRBV12-3/TRBV12-4,TRBJ1-2,few,-,TGTGCCAGCACCTCCGGCGCTAACTATGGCTACACCTTC,CASTSGANYGYTF
TRBV12-3/TRBV12-4,TRBJ1-5,few,-,TGTGCCAGCAGTTTAGCGGGTGGCAGACTTTATAGCAATCAGCCCCAGCATTTT,CASSLAGGRLYSNQPQHF
TRBV7-8,TRBJ1-1,few,-,TGTGCCAGCAGCTTAGAGGAACAGATGAACACTGAAGCTTTCTTT,CASSLEEQMNTEAFF
TRBV7-2,TRBJ2-7,-,TRBD1,TGTGCCAGCAGCTCCACAGACAGGGTGGGGGAGCAGTACTTC,CASSSTDRVGEQYF
TRBV4-1,TRBJ1-2,few,-,TGCGCCAGCAGCCAAATTCAAGGGGCGGGGTATGGCTACACCTTC,CASSQIQGAGYGYTF
TRBV7-9,TRBJ1-6,many,-,TGTGCCAGCAGCCCGCTAATTGGGGCCTATAATTCACCCCTCCACTTT,CASSPLIGAYNSPLHF
TRBV25-1,TRBJ2-1,few,-,TGTGCCAGCAGTGACGTCAATGAGCAGTTCTTC,CASSDVNEQFF
TRBV6-2/TRBV6-3,TRBJ2-7,few,-,TGTGCCAGCAGTACAGGGAGGCGACCGGACGAGCAGTACTTC,CASSTGRRPDEQYF